The 30 T cell receptor beta chains listed next were all sequenced from one sample in a study of CD8 T cells in ankylosing spondylitis. TCRdb passed the 5' RACE reads through MiXCR, listing each CDR3 protein once. The sample holds nearly 350,000 distinct CDR3 sequences, 14% to 15% seen once. Material for sequencing was blood, either unsorted or a sorted T cell fraction (not recorded which). The receptors originated from a male donor with ankylosing spondylitis or in good health (not recorded which).

The chain is built from TRBV28 and TRBJ2-1, with D tentatively TRBD2 (7 bases). Germline CDR1 and CDR2: MDHEN and SYDVKM. This CDR3 region has 15 residues. Trimming removed 4 bases from V and 12 bases from J, with 22 bases in between. The CDR3 nucleotides read TGTGCCAGCAGTTCCGCCGGGACTCCGGGGGGCGTGCAGTTCTTC. Translation gives CASSSAGTPGGVQFF.

J is TRBJ2-3 and V is TRBV5-1; TRBD2 matches at 9 bases. Per germline, CDR1 SGHRS and CDR2 YFSETQ. V lost 1 base to trimming and J lost 5 bases; unmatched junction nucleotides: 8. CDR3 length: 16 residues. CDR3 amino acids: CASSLPQRGVGDTQYF. CDR3 sequence (DNA): TGCGCCAGCAGCTTGCCCCAGCGGGGGGTGGGAGATACGCAGTATTTT.

The V call is TRBV10-3, the J call TRBJ1-5, with a tentative D call TRBD1 (6 bases). The CDR3 extends over 15 amino acids. Trimming took off 0 bases at V and 6 bases at J, with 12 bases between the two ends. From germline, CDR1 is ENHRY and CDR2 SYGVKD. The DNA for the CDR3 is TGTGCCATCAGTGAGTCGGGGGGCGGCGGTCAGCCCCAGCATTTT. As protein: CAISESGGGGQPQHF.

The chain combines TRBV4-2 with TRBJ2-3, with 7 bases aligning to TRBD2. The CDR3 runs 15 residues. CDR1 and CDR2 (germline): LGHNA, YNFKEQ. Trimming took 2 bases from V and 2 from J; bases not matched to a gene: 4. CDR3 protein: CASSQTGTNTDTQYF. As DNA, the CDR3 is TGTGCCAGCAGCCAAACCGGGACTAACACAGATACGCAGTATTTT.

The chain carries TRBV11-2 and TRBJ2-1, with no clear D. Germline CDR1 is SGHAT and CDR2 is FQNNGV. CDR3 length: 12 residues. V lost 5 bases and J 9 bases, leaving 11 bases between the germline ends. As DNA, the CDR3 is TGTGCCAGCAGCCATCCAATGGGTGAGCAGTTCTTC. Amino acid sequence: CASSHPMGEQFF. The complete variable domain, with remaining parts taken from reference TRBV11-2 and TRBJ2-1, reads EAGVAQSPRYKIIEKRQSVAFWCNPISGHATLYWYQQILGQGPKLLIQFQNNGVVDDSQLPKDRFSAERLKGVDSTLKIQPAKLEDSAVYLCASSHPMGEQFFGPGTRLTVL.

This clonotype was picked up many times. This sequence joins TRBV10-3 and TRBJ2-5; possible D gene TRBD2, 6 bases. The germline V gene encodes CDR1 ENHRY and CDR2 SYGVKD. The CDR3 has 13 amino acids. Deletions cut 4 bases from V and 3 bases from J, with 9 bases between. CDR3: CAISGGAKETQYF. The CDR3, as DNA: TGTGCCATCAGTGGCGGGGCTAAAGAGACCCAGTACTTC.

A single count supports this clonotype. The rearrangement joins TRBV3-1 to TRBJ2-2, with D uncertain. V was pared by 4 bases and J by 0 bases, with 12 bases between. The CDR3 is made up of 16 amino acids. Per germline, CDR1 LGHDT and CDR2 YNNKEL (reference sequence). The CDR3 reads CASSRRETSNTGELFF. Here the CDR3 DNA reads TGTGCCAGCAGCCGCCGCGAGACATCGAACACCGGGGAGCTGTTTTTT.

CDR3 coding DNA: TGCGCCAGCAGCCCGTCCCCCAGGGAGAACAATCAGCCCCAGCATTTT. It specifies CASSPSPRENNQPQHF. The rearrangement links TRBV5-1 to TRBJ1-5; D possibly corresponds to TRBD1 (5 bases). The CDR3 contains 16 residues. Germline-derived CDR1 and CDR2 are SGHRS and YFSETQ. Trimming took 4 bases from V and 3 from J, leaving 17 bases between them.

In this sample, this clonotype turned up a few times. This sequence joins TRBV5-1 and TRBJ2-7; 11 nucleotides match TRBD1. The CDR3 loop spans 13 amino acids. Germline V gene lookup returns CDR1 SGHRS and CDR2 YFSETQ. V dropped 3 bases and J dropped 4; count of bases not matched to a gene: 0. CDR3 nucleotide sequence: TGCGCCAGCAGCTGGGACAGGGGGTACGAGCAGTACTTC. This sequence encodes CASSWDRGYEQYF.

In its sample, this clonotype was seen a few times. The rearrangement joins TRBV7-2 to TRBJ2-3; either TRBD1 or TRBD2 may fit D (5 bases each). V lost 4 bases and J 4 bases, leaving 12 bases between the germline ends. The CDR3 is 14 amino acids. CDR1 is SGHTA, CDR2 FQGNSA, per germline. This CDR3 is CASSSGRIPDTQYF. The CDR3, as DNA: TGTGCCAGCAGCTCGGGACGGATCCCAGATACGCAGTATTTT.

This clonotype has a handful of counts. CDR3 sequence reads: CASSSWTVAKNIQYF. DNA of the CDR3: TGTGCCAGCAGCTCCTGGACTGTAGCCAAAAACATTCAGTACTTC. The V and J genes are TRBV7-2 and TRBJ2-4; TRBD2 might be the D (5 bases). Trimming pared 4 bases from V and 0 bases from J, leaving 10 bases between. The CDR3 length is 15 residues. CDR1 and CDR2 (germline): SGHTA, FQGNSA.

This clonotype was observed many times. The rearrangement joins TRBV29-1 to TRBJ1-1; unclear D gene. There are 13 residues in the CDR3. Trimming pared 7 bases from V and 3 bases from J, leaving 15 bases between. Germline V gene lookup returns CDR1 SQVTM and CDR2 ANQGSEA. CDR3 protein: CSAPNQVDTEAFF. The CDR3 nucleotides are TGCAGCGCCCCTAATCAGGTTGACACTGAAGCTTTCTTT.

This clonotype was found a few times. V gene TRBV4-1 combines with J gene TRBJ2-2, with a tentative D call TRBD2 (5 bases). The V and J ends lost 2 bases and 3 bases respectively, with 10 bases between them. Germline assignment: CDR1 MGHRA and CDR2 YSYEKL. The length of the CDR3 is 15 residues. The CDR3 DNA reads TGCGCCAGCAGCCAAAGTCCGGGGTACACCGGGGAGCTGTTTTTT. It is translated as CASSQSPGYTGELFF.

The CDR3: CASSSAAGGTYNEQFF. CDR3 sequence (DNA): TGTGCCAGCAGCTCAGCCGCAGGGGGAACCTACAATGAGCAGTTCTTC. This chain uses TRBV7-6 with TRBJ2-1; 7 bases line up with TRBD1. This CDR3 is built from 16 residues. Germline V lookup: CDR1 SGHVS, CDR2 FNYEAQ. The V gene end was trimmed by 4 bases and the J gene end by 2 bases; junction bases not matched to a gene: 8.

This clonotype was seen repeatedly, ten times or more. The CDR3 loop reads CASRRTGVMEKLFF. The CDR3 DNA reads as TGTGCCAGCAGACGGACAGGGGTAATGGAAAAACTGTTTTTT. V is TRBV12-3 or TRBV12-4 and J is TRBJ1-4, with TRBD1 matching over 9 bases. CDR3 length: 14 amino acids. Trimming cost V 6 bases and J 8 bases; bases outside gene matches: 7.

The rearrangement joins TRBV7-9 to TRBJ1-1; no clear D. V gave up 5 bases and J gave up 4 bases, with 5 bases separating them. The germline V gene has CDR1 SEHNR and CDR2 FQNEAQ (reference sequence). The CDR3 spans 11 residues. Here the CDR3 DNA reads TGTGCCAGCAGCACGGGCACTGAAGCTTTCTTT. Translating it yields CASSTGTEAFF.

The chain is built from TRBV11-3 and TRBJ2-1, with D possibly matching TRBD2 (5 bases). Trimming cost V 2 bases and J 8 bases, with 10 bases left between them. The CDR3 is made up of 13 amino acids. Germline V lookup: CDR1 SGHNT, CDR2 YENEEA. Here the CDR3 DNA reads TGTGCCAGCAGCTTATTCGAGGGCCATGAGCAGTTCTTC. The encoded protein is CASSLFEGHEQFF.

This clonotype turned up a few times. V gene TRBV12-3 or TRBV12-4 combines with J gene TRBJ2-5; D gene uncertain. This CDR3 has 13 amino acids. The V gene lost 6 bases and the J gene lost 3 bases, with 11 bases spanning the gap. This CDR3 reads CASRWLTEETQYF. CDR3 nucleotides: TGTGCCAGCAGATGGCTAACGGAAGAGACCCAGTACTTC.

This clonotype has ten or more counts. The chain carries TRBV10-3 and TRBJ1-4; 7 bases map to TRBD1. V was clipped by 6 bases and J by 8 bases; unmatched bases: 6. Germline V gene sequence: CDR1 ENHRY, CDR2 SYGVKD. There are 13 residues in the CDR3. The CDR3, as DNA: TGTGCCATCAGCCCCGGGACAGACGAAAAACTGTTTTTT. Its protein is CAISPGTDEKLFF.

This clonotype was recorded a few times. The rearrangement links TRBV3-1 to TRBJ2-2, with D unresolved. Looked up from germline, CDR1 is LGHDT and CDR2 is YNNKEL (reference sequence). The CDR3 contains 15 residues. V lost 4 bases and J lost 3, with 12 bases in between. The CDR3 sequence: CASSPGLQDTGELFF. The CDR3 DNA reads TGTGCCAGCAGCCCCGGGCTCCAGGACACCGGGGAGCTGTTTTTT.

In its sample, this clonotype was seen a few times. The chain is built from TRBV20-1 and TRBJ2-1; 10 bases line up with TRBD2. V dropped 4 bases and J dropped 13; count of bases not matched to a gene: 13. CDR1 DFQATT and CDR2 SNEGSKA come from the germline V gene (reference sequence). This CDR3 contains 14 residues. The CDR3, as DNA: TGCAGTGCTAACCCTAGCGGGAGAACCCCTCAACAGTTCTTC. Amino acid sequence: CSANPSGRTPQQFF.

This clonotype was observed a few times. The chain recombines TRBV2 with TRBJ2-3; TRBD1 or TRBD2 may be the D gene (5 bases each). Between the trimmed V and J ends, which lost 2 bases and 0 bases, there was a span of 15 bases. CDR1 SNHLY and CDR2 FYNNEI come from the germline V gene. This CDR3 is 17 amino acids long. CDR3: CASSEKGPTTSTDTQYF. CDR3 DNA sequence: TGTGCCAGCAGTGAAAAGGGACCTACCACCAGCACAGATACGCAGTATTTT.

This clonotype was counted only a few times. This rearrangement joins TRBV5-1 to TRBJ1-2; TRBD1 matches 9 bases. Looked up from germline, CDR1 is SGHRS and CDR2 is YFSETQ. This CDR3 has 16 amino acids. After removal of 6 bases from V and 2 bases from J, the junction contained 11 bases not matched to a gene. CDR3 region: CASKRGQGVGNYGYTF. CDR3 nucleotides: TGCGCCAGCAAGAGGGGACAGGGAGTCGGGAACTATGGCTACACCTTC.

This clonotype was seen more than once but under ten times. The genes are TRBV20-1 and TRBJ2-1; 8 bases align to TRBD2. Germline CDR1 reads DFQATT; CDR2 reads SNEGSKA (reference sequence). The CDR3 totals 10 residues. The CDR3 here is CSGRANEQFF. The CDR3 coding sequence is TGCAGCGGGAGGGCTAATGAGCAGTTCTTC.

This clonotype was counted a few times. The chain has TRBV5-1 and TRBJ2-2, with a tentative D call TRBD1 (7 bases). V was trimmed by 3 bases and J by 6 bases, leaving 12 bases between them. This CDR3 comprises 14 residues. Germline V CDR1 and CDR2: SGHRS, YFSETQ. In DNA form, the CDR3 reads TGCGCCAGCAGCTGGAGGGGACAGTCCGGGGAGCTGTTTTTT. Its translation: CASSWRGQSGELFF. The variable domain in full, completed from reference TRBV5-1 and TRBJ2-2, reads KAGVTQTPRYLIKTRGQQVTLSCSPISGHRSVSWYQQTPGQGLQFLFEYFSETQRNKGNFPGRFSGRQFSNSRSEMNVSTLELGDSALYLCASSWRGQSGELFFGEGSRLTVL.

This sequence joins TRBV4-1 and TRBJ2-3, with D tentatively TRBD2 (5 bases). V was cut by 1 base and J by 5 bases, with 10 bases left in between. This CDR3 comprises 14 residues. Germline V gives CDR1 MGHRA, CDR2 YSYEKL. CDR3 amino acids: CASSQVGLRDTQYF. DNA for the CDR3: TGCGCCAGCAGCCAAGTTGGACTCAGAGATACGCAGTATTTT.

The chain joins TRBV29-1 to TRBJ1-5; 7 bases match TRBD1. CDR3 length: 15 residues. Germline V CDR1 and CDR2: SQVTM, ANQGSEA. With 7 bases clipped from V and 0 bases from J, the junction kept 9 bases outside the gene matches. The CDR3, as DNA: TGCAGCGCTAAATTGACAGGGAATAGCAATCAGCCCCAGCATTTT. Its protein is CSAKLTGNSNQPQHF.

This clonotype was picked up many times. The V gene is TRBV3-1, the J gene TRBJ1-5; D call uncertain. The CDR3 is 12 residues long. V dropped 1 base and J dropped 4 bases, with 2 bases sitting between them. The germline V gene has CDR1 LGHDT and CDR2 YNNKEL (reference sequence). CDR3 DNA: TGTGCCAGCAGCCAAGGGAATCAGCCCCAGCATTTT. As protein: CASSQGNQPQHF.

The rearrangement uses TRBV7-9 and TRBJ2-5; 9 bases align to TRBD2. V shed 1 base, J shed 1 base, and the junction held 7 bases outside the gene matches. Per the germline V gene, CDR1 is SEHNR and CDR2 is FQNEAQ (reference sequence). The CDR3 has 17 amino acids. The CDR3 loop is CASSLGSGGYFQETQYF. In nucleotides, the CDR3 is TGTGCCAGCAGCTTAGGTAGCGGGGGCTACTTCCAAGAGACCCAGTACTTC. Full variable domain (outside the CDR3, taken from reference TRBV7-9 and TRBJ2-5): DTGVSQNPRHKITKRGQNVTFRCDPISEHNRLYWYRQTLGQGPEFLTYFQNEAQLEKSRLLSDRFSAERPKGSFSTLEIQRTEQGDSAMYLCASSLGSGGYFQETQYFGPGTRLLVL.

The chain employs TRBV12-5 and TRBJ2-2; no definite D call. Trimming cost V 0 bases and J 6 bases, with 11 bases left between them. The CDR3 is 15 amino acids. The germline gives CDR1 LGHNT, CDR2 FRNRAP. In nucleotides, the CDR3 is TGTGCTAGTGGTTTGGTACTGGGATGGGCCGGGGAGCTGTTTTTT. Protein product: CASGLVLGWAGELFF.